This T cell receptor beta chain was identified during a study of blood T cell repertoires in COVID-19. CDR3 length equals 14 residues. With 0 bases removed from V and 6 bases from J, the gap between germline ends came to 11 bases. Germline V lookup: CDR1 LNHDA, CDR2 SQIVND (reference sequence). In the original analysis: Scientists estimated how many nucleated cells there were by amplifying reference gene primers. Produced via immunoSEQ multiplex PCR; TCRdb's table is partial and in-frame only. V, J and clone size reflect that table, while D and trimming were determined from the DNA. There are about 170,000 clones in the sample; approximately 74% occur only once, and 3% lies in the top ten.

The rearrangement links TRBV19 to TRBJ1-1; D call uncertain. The specimen sequenced was peripheral blood. This sequence originates from a woman of 80 years or more with acute or convalescent COVID-19. Here the CDR3 DNA reads TGTGCCAGTAGTATAGATGCAGTTTGGCCTGAAGCTTTCTTT. Its translation: CASSIDAVWPEAFF. The full variable domain, rest sourced from reference TRBV19 and TRBJ1-1, is DGGITQSPKYLFRKEGQNVTLSCEQNLNHDAMYWYRQDPGQGLRLIYYSQIVNDFQKGDIAEGYSVSREKKESFPLTVTSAQKNPTAFYLCASSIDAVWPEAFFGQGTRLTVV.